The text below deals with one T cell receptor (beta chain). Its antigen is currently unknown. CDR1 and CDR2 from the germline V gene are MDHEN and SYDVKM. The CDR3 extends over 15 amino acids. Trimming took 8 bases from V and 0 from J, leaving 16 bases between them. Primers: 60 Vbeta forward and 13 Jbeta reverse. The repertoire was sequenced with immunoSEQ multiplex PCR; TCRdb's copy has only in-frame clones and lacks some. Counted here are around 190,000 clones, 78% occurring once; the ten biggest clones make up about 14%. This specimen comes from a study of cytomegalovirus exposure and HLA in healthy donors. The study, taken as a whole, reports: An observed cluster of highly shared sequence variants was recorded as a likely sequencing artifact. Later work found that TCR association rates differed between HLA loci; DRB1 had the most and HLA-C the fewest. The study found most TCR sequences rare, yet found some public TCRs in many donors. HLA allele associations emerged for 16,951 TCR beta sequences in a later analysis, at 0.05 false discovery rate.

The origin of this receptor is a woman aged 30 to 39 in good health and CMV-seropositive. The chain uses TRBV28 and TRBJ1-1, with D uncertain. Sample: PBMCs. CDR3 DNA: TGTGCCAGCGCTCGGGATGTAGGTGTGAACACTGAAGCTTTCTTT. This sequence encodes CASARDVGVNTEAFF.